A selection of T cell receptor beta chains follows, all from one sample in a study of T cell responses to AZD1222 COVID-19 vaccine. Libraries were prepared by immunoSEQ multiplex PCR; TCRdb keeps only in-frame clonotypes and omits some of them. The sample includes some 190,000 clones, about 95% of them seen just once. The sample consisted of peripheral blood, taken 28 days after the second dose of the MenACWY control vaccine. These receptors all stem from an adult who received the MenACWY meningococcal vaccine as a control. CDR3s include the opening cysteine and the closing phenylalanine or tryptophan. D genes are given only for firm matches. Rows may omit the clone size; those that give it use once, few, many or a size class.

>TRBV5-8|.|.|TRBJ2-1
TGTGCCAGCAGATTTTACAATGAGCAGTTCTTC
CASRFYNEQFF
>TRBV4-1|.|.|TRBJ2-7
TGCGCCAGCAGCCAGGGGATCGACGGTCTCTACGAGCAGTACTTC
CASSQGIDGLYEQYF
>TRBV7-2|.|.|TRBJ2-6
TGTGCCAGCAGCTTAACAGGGTTTGGGGCCAACGTCCTGACTTTC
CASSLTGFGANVLTF
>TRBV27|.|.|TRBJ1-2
TGTGCCAGCAGGCTTGGCGAGGCCTATGGCTACACCTTC
CASRLGEAYGYTF
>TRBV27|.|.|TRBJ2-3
TGTGCCAGCAGTTTTTCTGATACGCAGTATTTT
CASSFSDTQYF
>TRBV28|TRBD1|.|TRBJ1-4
TGTGCCAGCAGTCTACAGGGGAAAAAACTGTTTTTT
CASSLQGKKLFF
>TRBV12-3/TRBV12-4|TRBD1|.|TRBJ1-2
TGTGCCAGCAGTTTCGGCCAGGGGGCTGGCTACACCTTC
CASSFGQGAGYTF
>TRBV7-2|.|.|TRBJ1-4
TGTGCCAGCAGCTCGGGACCCCCTTTGCGGGAAAAACTGTTTTTT
CASSSGPPLREKLFF
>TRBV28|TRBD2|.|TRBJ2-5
TGTGCCAGCAGTTTAGGAGCGGGAGCCACGAGGGAGACCCAGTACTTC
CASSLGAGATRETQYF
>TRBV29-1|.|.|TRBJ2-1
TGCAGCGTTGAACTCTTCAGTGACAATGAGCAGTTCTTC
CSVELFSDNEQFF
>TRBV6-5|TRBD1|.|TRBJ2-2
TGTGCCAGCAAAGGGACAGGGGGCAGCACCGGGGAGCTGTTTTTT
CASKGTGGSTGELFF
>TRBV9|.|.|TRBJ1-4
TGTGCCAGCAGCGTAGGGGGGGCCGATGAAAAACTGTTTTTT
CASSVGGADEKLFF
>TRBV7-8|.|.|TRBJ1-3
TGTGCCAGCAGCCTAGAAGTGTGGTTAACCTCTGGAAACACCATATATTTT
CASSLEVWLTSGNTIYF
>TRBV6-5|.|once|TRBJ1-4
TGTGCCAGCTACCCTGAGACGGTGGATGAAAAACTGTTTTTT
CASYPETVDEKLFF
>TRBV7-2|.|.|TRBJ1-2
TGTGCCAGCAGTTGGGGTGGGCCGGGCGGCTACACCTTC
CASSWGGPGGYTF
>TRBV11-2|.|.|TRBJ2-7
TGTGCCAGCAGCTTAGGGGTCCCCCCCCACGAGCAGTACTTC
CASSLGVPPHEQYF
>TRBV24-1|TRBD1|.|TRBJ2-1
TGTGCCACCAGTGGGCCGGGACAGGGGAGTGAGCAGTTCTTC
CATSGPGQGSEQFF
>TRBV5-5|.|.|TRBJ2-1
TGTGCCAGCAGCTTGTTGGTTGGGCGCGGGGCCCCGAATGAGCAGTTCTTC
CASSLLVGRGAPNEQFF
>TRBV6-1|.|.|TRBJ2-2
TGTGCCAGCAGTGACCGGGATCCCGGGGAGCTGTTTTTT
CASSDRDPGELFF
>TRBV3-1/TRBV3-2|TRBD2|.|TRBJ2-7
TGTGCCAGCAGCCAGGCTAGCGGGAGGGCCTACGAGCAGTACTTC
CASSQASGRAYEQYF
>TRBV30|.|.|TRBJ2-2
TGTGCCTGGACAGTCACCGGGGAGCTGTTTTTT
CAWTVTGELFF
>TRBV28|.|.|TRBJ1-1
TGTGCCAGCAGTCCTATCTGGACTGAAGCTTTCTTT
CASSPIWTEAFF
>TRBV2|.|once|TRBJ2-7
TGTGCCAGCGGGGTTTACGAGCAGTACTTC
CASGVYEQYF
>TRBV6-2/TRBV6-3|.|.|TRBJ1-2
TGTGCCAGCAGTTGGTCGGTTTCGGGGGGCTACACCTTC
CASSWSVSGGYTF
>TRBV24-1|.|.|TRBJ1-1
TGTGCCACCAGAGCACCAAACACTGAAGCTTTCTTT
CATRAPNTEAFF
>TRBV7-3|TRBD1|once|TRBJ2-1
TGTGCCAGCAGCTCGCAGGGGGTCAATGAGCAGTTCTTC
CASSSQGVNEQFF
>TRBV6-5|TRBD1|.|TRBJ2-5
TGTGCCAGCAGTTTCAGACAGGGGGTGGAGACCCAGTACTTC
CASSFRQGVETQYF
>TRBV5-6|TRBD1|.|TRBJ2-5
TGTGCCAGCAGCCGCGGACAGGGAGAGACCCAGTACTTC
CASSRGQGETQYF
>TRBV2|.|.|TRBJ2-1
TGTGCCAGCAGTTCAAGACTAGACAATGAGCAGTTCTTC
CASSSRLDNEQFF
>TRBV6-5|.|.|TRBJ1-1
TGTGCCAGCAGTTACGGACAGAGCACTGAAGCTTTCTTT
CASSYGQSTEAFF
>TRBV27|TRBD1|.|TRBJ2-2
TGTGCCAGCAGTATCCTCCGGGACAGGGGCAGGGGGGAGCTGTTTTTT
CASSILRDRGRGELFF
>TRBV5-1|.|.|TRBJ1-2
TGCGCCAGCAGGAGAAGAGACTCTGTCGACATCTATGGCTACACCTTC
CASRRRDSVDIYGYTF
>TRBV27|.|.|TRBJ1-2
TGTGCCAGCAGTATCACCTTCGGGACGGACTATGGCTACACCTTC
CASSITFGTDYGYTF
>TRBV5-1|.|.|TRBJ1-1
TGCGCCAGCAGCGAGGGACGCCAAAACACTGAAGCTTTCTTT
CASSEGRQNTEAFF
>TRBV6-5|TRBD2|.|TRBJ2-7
TGTGCCAGCAGTCCCCAACTAGCGGGGGCCTACGAGCAGTACTTC
CASSPQLAGAYEQYF
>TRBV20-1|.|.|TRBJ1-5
TGCAGTGCTAGTTTCACGCCCAGTAGCAATCAGCCCCAGCATTTT
CSASFTPSSNQPQHF
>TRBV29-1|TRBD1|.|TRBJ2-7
TGCAGCGTTCGAGAGGACAGGGCCGAGCAGTACTTC
CSVREDRAEQYF